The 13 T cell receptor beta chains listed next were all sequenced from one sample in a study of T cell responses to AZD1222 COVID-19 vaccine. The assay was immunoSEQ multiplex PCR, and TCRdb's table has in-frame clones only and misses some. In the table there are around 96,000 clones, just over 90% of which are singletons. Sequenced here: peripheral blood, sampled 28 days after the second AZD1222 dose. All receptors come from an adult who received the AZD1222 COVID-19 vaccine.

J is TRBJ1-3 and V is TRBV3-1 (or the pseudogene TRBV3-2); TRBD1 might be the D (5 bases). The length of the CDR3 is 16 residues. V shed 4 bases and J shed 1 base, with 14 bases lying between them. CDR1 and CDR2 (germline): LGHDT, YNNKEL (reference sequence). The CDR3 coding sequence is TGTGCCAGCAGCCCGGGACGCCGGGGGTCTGGAAACACCATATATTTT. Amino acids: CASSPGRRGSGNTIYF.

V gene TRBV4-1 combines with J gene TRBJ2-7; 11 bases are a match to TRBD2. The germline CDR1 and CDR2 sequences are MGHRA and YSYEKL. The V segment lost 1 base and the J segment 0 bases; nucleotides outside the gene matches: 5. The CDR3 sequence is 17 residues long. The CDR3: CASSQGTSGLVSYEQYF. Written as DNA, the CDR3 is TGCGCCAGCAGCCAAGGGACTAGCGGGCTAGTCTCCTACGAGCAGTACTTC.

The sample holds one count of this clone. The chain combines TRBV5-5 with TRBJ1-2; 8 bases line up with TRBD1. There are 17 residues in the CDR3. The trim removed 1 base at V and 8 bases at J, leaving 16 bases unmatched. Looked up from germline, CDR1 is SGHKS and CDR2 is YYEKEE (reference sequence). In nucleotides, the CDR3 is TGTGCCAGCAGCTTGAGGTTTTTTGGTCAGGGGGCTGAGGGCTACACCTTC. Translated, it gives CASSLRFFGQGAEGYTF.

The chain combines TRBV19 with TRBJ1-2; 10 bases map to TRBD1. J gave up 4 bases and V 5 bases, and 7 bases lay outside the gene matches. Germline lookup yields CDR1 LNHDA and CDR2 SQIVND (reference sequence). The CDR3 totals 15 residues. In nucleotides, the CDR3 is TGTGCCAGTAGTCCCCCCGGGACAGGGGCCTATGGCTACACCTTC. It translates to CASSPPGTGAYGYTF.

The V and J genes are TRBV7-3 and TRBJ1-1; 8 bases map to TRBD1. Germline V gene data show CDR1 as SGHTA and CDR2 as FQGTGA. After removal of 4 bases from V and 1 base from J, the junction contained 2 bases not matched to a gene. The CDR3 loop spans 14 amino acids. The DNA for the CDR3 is TGTGCCAGCAGCTACGGGACAGGGAACACTGAAGCTTTCTTT. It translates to CASSYGTGNTEAFF.

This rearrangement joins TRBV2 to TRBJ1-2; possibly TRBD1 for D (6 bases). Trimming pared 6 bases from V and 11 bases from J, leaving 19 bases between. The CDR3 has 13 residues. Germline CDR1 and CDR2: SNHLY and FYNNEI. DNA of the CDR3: TGTGCCAGCAGGAGTACAGGGTTCGGAATTTACACCTTC. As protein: CASRSTGFGIYTF. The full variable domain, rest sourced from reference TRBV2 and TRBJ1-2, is EPEVTQTPSHQVTQMGQEVILRCVPISNHLYFYWYRQILGQKVEFLVSFYNNEISEKSEIFDDQFSVERPDGSNFTLKIRSTKLEDSAMYFCASRSTGFGIYTFGSGTRLTVV.

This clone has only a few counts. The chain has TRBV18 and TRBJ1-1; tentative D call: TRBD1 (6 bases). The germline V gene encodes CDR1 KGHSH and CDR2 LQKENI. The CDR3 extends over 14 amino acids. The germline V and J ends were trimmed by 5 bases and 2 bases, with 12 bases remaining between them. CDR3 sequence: CASSAGTSNTEAFF. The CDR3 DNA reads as TGTGCCAGCTCAGCGGGGACATCAAACACTGAAGCTTTCTTT.

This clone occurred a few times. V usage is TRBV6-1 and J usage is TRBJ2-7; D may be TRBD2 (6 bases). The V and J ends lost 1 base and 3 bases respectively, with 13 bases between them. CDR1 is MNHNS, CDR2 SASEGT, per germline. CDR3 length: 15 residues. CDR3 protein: CASSEVAGRGYEQYF. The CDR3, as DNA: TGTGCCAGCAGTGAAGTGGCGGGACGGGGCTACGAGCAGTACTTC.

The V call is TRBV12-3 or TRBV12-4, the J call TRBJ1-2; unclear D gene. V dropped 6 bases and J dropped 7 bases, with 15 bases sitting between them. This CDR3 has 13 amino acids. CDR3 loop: CASSSTPSPGYTF. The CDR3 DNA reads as TGTGCCAGCAGCTCGACCCCGTCCCCTGGCTACACCTTC.

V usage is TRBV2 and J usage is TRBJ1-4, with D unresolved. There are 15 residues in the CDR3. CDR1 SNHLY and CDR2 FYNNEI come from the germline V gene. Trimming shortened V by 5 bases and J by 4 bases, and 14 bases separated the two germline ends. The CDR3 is CASSPPGVNNEKLFF. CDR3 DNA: TGTGCCAGCAGTCCCCCCGGGGTAAATAATGAAAAACTGTTTTTT.

In DNA form, the CDR3 reads TGCGCCAGGACAGGGGGCCATCAGCCCCAGCATTTT. This sequence encodes CARTGGHQPQHF. This rearrangement joins TRBV10-1 to TRBJ1-5, with 10 bases matching TRBD1. The CDR3 spans 12 residues. Germline V gene lookup returns CDR1 WNHNN and CDR2 SYGVQD (reference sequence). V shed 9 bases, J shed 5 bases, and the junction held 1 base outside the gene matches.

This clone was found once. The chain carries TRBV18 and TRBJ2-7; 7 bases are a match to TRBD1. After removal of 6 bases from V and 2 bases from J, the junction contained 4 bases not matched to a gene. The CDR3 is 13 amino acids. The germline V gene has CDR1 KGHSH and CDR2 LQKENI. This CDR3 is CASSRQGPYEQYF. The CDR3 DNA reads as TGTGCCAGCTCCCGACAGGGTCCCTACGAGCAGTACTTC.

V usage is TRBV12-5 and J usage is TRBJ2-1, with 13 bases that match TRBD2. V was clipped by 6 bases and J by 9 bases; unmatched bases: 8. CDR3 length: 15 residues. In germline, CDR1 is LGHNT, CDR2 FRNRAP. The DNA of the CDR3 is TGTGCTAGTGGGGTGGGACTAGCGGGATACGGTGAGCAGTTCTTC. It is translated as CASGVGLAGYGEQFF.